This T cell receptor beta chain was identified in a study of T cells in localized non-small cell lung cancer. Broader study findings: T cell clonality was highest in uninvolved adjacent lung, above tumor. Longer overall survival associated with higher blood T cell density; shorter survival with higher adjacent-lung clonality.

CDR1 is SGHAT, CDR2 FQNNGV, per germline. V lost 1 base and J 6 bases, leaving 13 bases between the germline ends. This CDR3 spans 14 amino acids. Method: immunoSEQ multiplex PCR; TCRdb's copy keeps in-frame clones and lacks some. The sample lists around 94,000 clones, roughly 86% seen once, with around 15% in the top ten. A word on this clone: The antigen remains unidentified.

The TCR comes from a man between 40 and 70 years old with stage I squamous cell lung carcinoma. The chain is built from TRBV11-2 and TRBJ2-7; weak D call: TRBD2 (5 bases). Sample: peripheral blood, taken before any cancer treatment. CDR3 DNA: TGTGCCAGCAGCTTAGGCCCCACCGAGGGCGAGCAGTACTTC. Protein sequence: CASSLGPTEGEQYF.